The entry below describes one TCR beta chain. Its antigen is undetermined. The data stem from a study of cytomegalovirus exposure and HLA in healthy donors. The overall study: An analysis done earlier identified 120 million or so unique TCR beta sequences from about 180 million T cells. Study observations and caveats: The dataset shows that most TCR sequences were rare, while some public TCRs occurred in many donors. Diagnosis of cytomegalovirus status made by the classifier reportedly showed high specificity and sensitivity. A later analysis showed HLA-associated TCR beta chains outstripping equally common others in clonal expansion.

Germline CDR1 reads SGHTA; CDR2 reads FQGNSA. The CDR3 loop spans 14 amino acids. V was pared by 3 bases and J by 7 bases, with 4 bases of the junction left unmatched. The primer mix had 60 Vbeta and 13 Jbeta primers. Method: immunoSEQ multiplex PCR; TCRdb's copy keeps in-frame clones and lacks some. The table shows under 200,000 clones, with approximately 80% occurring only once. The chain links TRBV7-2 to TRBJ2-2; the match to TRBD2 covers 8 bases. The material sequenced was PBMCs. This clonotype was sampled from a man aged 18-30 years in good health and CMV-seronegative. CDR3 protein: CASSFKRENGELFF. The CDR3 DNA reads TGTGCCAGCAGCTTCAAGCGGGAGAACGGGGAGCTGTTTTTT. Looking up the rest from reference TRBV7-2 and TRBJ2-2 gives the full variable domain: GAGVSQSPSNKVTEKGKDVELRCDPISGHTALYWYRQSLGQGLEFLIYFQGNSAPDKSGLPSDRFSAERTGGSVSTLTIQRTQQEDSAVYLCASSFKRENGELFFGEGSRLTVL.